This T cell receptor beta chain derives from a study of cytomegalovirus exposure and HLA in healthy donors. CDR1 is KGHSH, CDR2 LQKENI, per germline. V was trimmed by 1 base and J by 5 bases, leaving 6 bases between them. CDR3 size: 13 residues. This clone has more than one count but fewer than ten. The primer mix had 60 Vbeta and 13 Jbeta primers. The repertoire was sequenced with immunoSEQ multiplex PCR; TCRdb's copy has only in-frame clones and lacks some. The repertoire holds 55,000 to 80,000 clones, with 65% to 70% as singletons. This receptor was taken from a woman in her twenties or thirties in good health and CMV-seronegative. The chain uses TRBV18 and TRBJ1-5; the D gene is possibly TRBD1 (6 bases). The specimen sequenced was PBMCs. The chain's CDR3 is CASSPHRDQPQHF. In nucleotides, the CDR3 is TGTGCCAGCTCACCACACAGGGATCAGCCCCAGCATTTT.